The entry below describes one TCR beta chain. This entry comes from a study of patients and donors after allogeneic stem cell transplantation. From the RT-PCR reads, TCRdb called clonotypes with MiXCR, one entry per CDR3 protein. The sample lists roughly 230,000 distinct CDR3 sequences; roughly an eighth were seen once. Trimming removed 1 base at V and 1 base at J, with 7 bases between. The CDR3 extends over 14 amino acids. The rearrangement links TRBV12-3 or TRBV12-4 to TRBJ2-5; no clear D gene. The sample consisted of blood, either unsorted or a sorted T cell fraction (not recorded which). This clonotype was sampled from a human donor who was either an allogeneic HSCT recipient or a stem cell or donor lymphocyte infusion donor (not recorded which). It is not recorded whose cells these are; they may come from a transplant donor. This CDR3 reads CASSLVNSQETQYF. The CDR3 bases are TGTGCCAGCAGTTTAGTTAACAGCCAAGAGACCCAGTACTTC.